These T cell receptor beta chains were read from a single sample in a study of chemoradiotherapy in HPV16-positive cancers. Sequencing was performed with immunoSEQ multiplex PCR; in TCRdb, only in-frame clones are kept and a portion is missing. Here the sample spans fewer than 25,000 clones, roughly 92% being singletons. The specimen comprised blood, sampled from a patient who underwent chemoradiotherapy. Receptors originate from a human donor with HPV-associated anogenital cancer. CDR3s include the opening cysteine and the closing phenylalanine or tryptophan. Fields, in order: J gene, V gene, D gene, clone size, CDR3 length, CDR3 DNA, CDR3 protein. D genes are given only for firm matches. Some rows mark clone size as missing; the rest say once, few, many or name a class of expanded clone.

TRBJ2-5,TRBV4-2,TRBD2,NA,16,TGTGCCAGCAGCCCCACTGAGCGGGGGCTCCAAGAGACCCAGTACTTC,CASSPTERGLQETQYF
TRBJ1-3,TRBV20-1,NA,NA,11,TGCAGTGCTCGCCACGGGGACACCATATATTTT,CSARHGDTIYF
TRBJ1-3,TRBV4-2,NA,NA,15,TGTGCCAGCAGCCAAGTAGGGGTTTCTGGAAACACCATATATTTT,CASSQVGVSGNTIYF
TRBJ2-2,TRBV5-6,TRBD2,NA,18,TGTGCCAGCAGCTCCCGGACTAGCGGGACGATGAACACCGGGGAGCTGTTTTTT,CASSSRTSGTMNTGELFF
TRBJ1-3,TRBV5-4,NA,NA,16,TGTGCCAGCAGCTTGGCAGGGGCGAGCTCTGGAAACACCATATATTTT,CASSLAGASSGNTIYF
TRBJ1-1,TRBV4-3,NA,NA,14,TGCGCCAGCAGCAAGGGCCAGGGGAACACTGAAGCTTTCTTT,CASSKGQGNTEAFF
TRBJ1-5,TRBV2,NA,NA,14,TGTGCCAGCAGTGATGTAGGCATTAATCAGCCCCAGCATTTT,CASSDVGINQPQHF
TRBJ1-1,TRBV5-4,NA,few,13,TGTGCCAGCAGCTTGGAGTATTACACTGAAGCTTTCTTT,CASSLEYYTEAFF
TRBJ2-7,TRBV5-4,NA,NA,15,TGTGCCAGCAGCTTGTCGGGGCAGGGGCTCGGCGAGCAGTACTTC,CASSLSGQGLGEQYF
TRBJ1-1,TRBV14,TRBD1,NA,14,TGTGCCAGCAGCTTCTACAGGGGTAACACTGAAGCTTTCTTT,CASSFYRGNTEAFF
TRBJ2-1,TRBV6-6,NA,NA,12,TGTGCCAGCAGTTACCGAAGGGGGGAGCAGTTCTTC,CASSYRRGEQFF
TRBJ1-2,TRBV6-8,NA,NA,15,TGTGCCAGCAGTCTCGACCGAAGAGGTAACTATGGCTACACCTTC,CASSLDRRGNYGYTF
TRBJ2-1,TRBV9,TRBD2,NA,15,TGTGCCAGCAGCCGAAGCGGGGGGGCCTACAATGAGCAGTTCTTC,CASSRSGGAYNEQFF
TRBJ2-3,TRBV7-2,TRBD2,NA,16,TGTGCCAGCAGCTCGGTCGGGACTAGCGGCACAGATACGCAGTATTTT,CASSSVGTSGTDTQYF
TRBJ2-1,TRBV28,TRBD2,NA,15,TGTGCCAGCACCCTTACTAGCGGGAGAGGTAATGAGCAGTTCTTC,CASTLTSGRGNEQFF
TRBJ2-7,TRBV5-1,NA,NA,15,TGCGCCAGCAGCTTGGATGGGCAGAGTACGAGGGAGCAGTACTTC,CASSLDGQSTREQYF
TRBJ1-6,TRBV6-5,NA,NA,13,TGTGCCAGCAATGGAGGGCCTAATTCACCCCTCCACTTT,CASNGGPNSPLHF
TRBJ1-6,TRBV5-5,NA,NA,13,TGTGCCAGCAGCATAGGGTTAGAGTCACCCCTCCACTTT,CASSIGLESPLHF
TRBJ2-3,TRBV5-6,TRBD1,NA,15,TGTGCCAGCAGCGCACAGGGGAGAGGCACAGATACGCAGTATTTT,CASSAQGRGTDTQYF
TRBJ2-7,TRBV27,TRBD2,NA,15,TGTGCCAGCAGTTCCATTAGCGGGAGTTTTTACGAGCAGTACTTC,CASSSISGSFYEQYF
TRBJ1-5,TRBV18,TRBD1,NA,14,TGTGCCAGCTCACAGGGACAGGGAGGACAGCCCCAGCATTTT,CASSQGQGGQPQHF
TRBJ2-2,TRBV7-2,NA,once,16,TGTGCCAGCAGCCCCGTGTTAGCGGCGAACACCGGGGAGCTGTTTTTT,CASSPVLAANTGELFF
TRBJ2-2,TRBV2,NA,NA,14,TGTGCCAGCAGGGGAACCTTAAACACCGGGGAGCTGTTTTTT,CASRGTLNTGELFF
TRBJ2-7,TRBV18,NA,NA,13,TGTGCCAGCTCCCGCCCAAGCTCCTACGAGCAGTACTTC,CASSRPSSYEQYF
TRBJ1-2,TRBV5-6,NA,once,14,TGTGCCAGCAGCTTGGACACCCAGACGTATGGCTACACCTTC,CASSLDTQTYGYTF
TRBJ1-1,TRBV27,NA,NA,15,TGTGCCAGCTTTGGCCGAAGGCAAGGAAGCACTGAAGCTTTCTTT,CASFGRRQGSTEAFF
TRBJ2-7,TRBV27,NA,NA,13,TGTGCCAGCAGTTTGCTACAGGGCTACGAGCAGTACTTC,CASSLLQGYEQYF
TRBJ1-4,TRBV7-9,NA,NA,14,TGTGCCAGCAGCTTGGACTACGCTGAGGAAAAACTGTTTTTT,CASSLDYAEEKLFF
TRBJ2-7,TRBV27,NA,NA,13,TGTGCCAGCAGTTTCACTAGCCAGTACGAGCAGTACTTC,CASSFTSQYEQYF
TRBJ2-7,TRBV18,TRBD1,NA,15,TGTGCCAGCTCACAAATGGGACAGGGTGAGGTAGAGCAGTACTTC,CASSQMGQGEVEQYF
TRBJ1-3,TRBV2,NA,NA,11,TGTGCCAGCAGTCCCGATGGCACCATATATTTT,CASSPDGTIYF
TRBJ1-1,TRBV9,NA,NA,17,TGTGCCAGCAGCGTAGCTCCGGACGGCGAATATCTCACTGAAGCTTTCTTT,CASSVAPDGEYLTEAFF
TRBJ2-5,TRBV7-2,TRBD2,NA,15,TGTGCCAGCAGCTTTCTAGCGGGGATGGAAGAGACCCAGTACTTC,CASSFLAGMEETQYF
TRBJ1-1,TRBV5-6,NA,NA,15,TGTGCCAGCAGCCCGGACAGCTTAATGAACACTGAAGCTTTCTTT,CASSPDSLMNTEAFF
TRBJ2-7,TRBV6-1,NA,NA,13,TGTGCCAGCAGGACCCTAACAGGGTCGGAGCAGTACTTC,CASRTLTGSEQYF
TRBJ2-7,TRBV5-6,NA,few,13,TGTGCCAGCAGCTTGGGACAGGGAGGCGAGCAGTACTTC,CASSLGQGGEQYF
TRBJ1-4,TRBV28,NA,NA,14,TGTGCCAGCAGTTTGGGGGGGACAATCGTAAAACTGTTTTTT,CASSLGGTIVKLFF
TRBJ2-1,TRBV23-1,NA,once,15,TGCGCCAGCAGTCACCCCGGGGTCAGGGAAGGCGAGCAGTTCTTC,CASSHPGVREGEQFF
TRBJ2-7,TRBV9,NA,NA,15,TGTGCCAGCAGCGTAAGAGGGGAAAGGTCCTACGAGCAGTACTTC,CASSVRGERSYEQYF
TRBJ2-3,TRBV19,NA,once,16,TGTGCCAGTAGTATCGGGCAGGGGAGGTCGAGAGATACGCAGTATTTT,CASSIGQGRSRDTQYF
TRBJ1-5,TRBV4-1,NA,NA,16,TGCGCCAGCAGCCAGGATAAAGGATTTAGCAATCAGCCCCAGCATTTT,CASSQDKGFSNQPQHF
TRBJ2-2,TRBV4-2,NA,NA,13,TGTGCCAGCAGCCTGACAACCACCGGGGAGCTGTTTTTT,CASSLTTTGELFF
TRBJ1-4,TRBV9,TRBD1,NA,13,TGTGCCAGCAGCGCCACACAGGGGGAAAAACTGTTTTTT,CASSATQGEKLFF
TRBJ1-1,TRBV19,TRBD1,NA,14,TGTGCCAGTAGACCGGGACAGGGAAGCACTGAAGCTTTCTTT,CASRPGQGSTEAFF
TRBJ1-1,TRBV7-9,NA,once,16,TGTGCCAGCAGCTTAGTTCTCCGGGGAAGGAACACTGAAGCTTTCTTT,CASSLVLRGRNTEAFF
TRBJ1-4,TRBV6-6,NA,NA,16,TGTGCCAGCAGTGCCGGGCCCGAAGCCTATGGTGGGAAACTGTTTTTT,CASSAGPEAYGGKLFF
TRBJ2-7,TRBV4-2,TRBD1,NA,16,TGTGCCAGCAGCCAAGATCAAGGGGACAGGGGTTACGAGCAGTACTTC,CASSQDQGDRGYEQYF
TRBJ2-3,TRBV27,NA,NA,13,TGTGCCAGCCAGGGATTGCTCACAGATACGCAGTATTTT,CASQGLLTDTQYF
TRBJ1-2,TRBV5-5,TRBD1,NA,12,TGTGCCAGCAGCCTCAGACAGGGTATCGACACCTTC,CASSLRQGIDTF
TRBJ2-5,TRBV7-8,TRBD2,NA,20,TGTGCCAGCAGCTTAAGGACTAGGTCGGCCCAACGGGCACATATCGAGACCCAGTACTTC,CASSLRTRSAQRAHIETQYF
TRBJ2-4,TRBV5-6,TRBD2,NA,12,TGTGCCAGCAGCTTGGGGACTAGCGTTCAGTACTTC,CASSLGTSVQYF
TRBJ2-1,TRBV19,NA,NA,14,TGTGCCAGTAGTCCTTCGACAGGATTTGGTGAGCAGTTCTTC,CASSPSTGFGEQFF
TRBJ2-1,TRBV25-1,TRBD2,NA,15,TGTGCCAGCAGTGAGGCTAGCGGGGGCTGGGATGAGCAGTTCTTC,CASSEASGGWDEQFF
TRBJ2-4,TRBV6-1,NA,NA,13,TGTGCCAGCAGTGAAACACGGAAAAACATTCAGTACTTC,CASSETRKNIQYF
TRBJ1-5,TRBV28,TRBD1,NA,15,TGTGCCAGCAGTGGTATCGGGACAGGCAATCAGCCCCAGCATTTT,CASSGIGTGNQPQHF